Listed below are T cell receptor beta chains from one sample, sequenced in a study of cytomegalovirus exposure and HLA in healthy donors. Clones were sequenced by immunoSEQ multiplex PCR, and TCRdb holds only the in-frame ones, with some missing. The sample has 140,000 to 150,000 clones, 65% to 85% seen once. Sequencing used PBMCs. Source of these receptors: a man younger than 45 in good health and CMV-seronegative. Both conserved end residues are part of each CDR3.

J gene | V gene | CDR3 protein
TRBJ2-7 | TRBV28 | CASSFLAGGRTGTYEQYF
TRBJ2-4 | TRBV11-2 | CASLPRVQSNIQYF
. | TRBV2 | CASRRDISYEQYF
TRBJ2-3 | TRBV5-1 | CASSLKWTSGTDTQYF
TRBJ2-1 | TRBV15 | CATSRALGRNRDSYNEQFF
TRBJ2-1 | TRBV19 | CASSINGGPHNEQFF
TRBJ1-4 | TRBV4-1 | CASSLNRGQTNEKLFF
TRBJ2-5 | TRBV18 | CASKLVQGQETQYF
TRBJ1-1 | TRBV5-4 | CASSPQRGTEAFF
TRBJ1-1 | TRBV9 | CASSAGTGGVGTEAFF
TRBJ2-3 | TRBV9 | CASSAEVGRGTDTQYF
TRBJ2-7 | TRBV7-8 | CASAYQSGGKTVYEQYF
TRBJ1-2 | TRBV28 | CASTTTGGKGDYGYTF
TRBJ1-2 | TRBV18 | CASSPENYGYTF
TRBJ1-2 | TRBV7-9 | CASTSRARVGGYTF
TRBJ1-4 | TRBV18 | CASSQNQGAHEKLFF
TRBJ1-4 | TRBV18 | CASSPPGQGNEKLFF
TRBJ1-3 | TRBV7-8 | CASSSRPTGAGNTIYF